The clone carrying this T cell receptor (beta chain) showed up just a few times. Its specificity is unknown. The record originates from a study of CD8 T cells in ankylosing spondylitis. CDR3 length: 12 residues. V dropped 6 bases and J dropped 9 bases, with 15 bases sitting between them. In germline, CDR1 is DFQATT, CDR2 SNEGSKA (reference sequence). General study points: What appeared characteristic of ankylosing spondylitis blood was a TCR beta motif of fewer than ten highly homologous variants. Relatively scarce in peripheral blood, disease-linked clones were CD8+.

Quantitative 5'-RACE with molecular barcodes produced the TCR beta libraries. MiXCR, run by TCRdb on the 5' RACE reads, gives a single entry per CDR3 protein. The sample yields 150,000 or so distinct CDR3 sequences, around 19% seen once. The source material was blood, either unsorted or a sorted T cell fraction (not recorded which). The source of this sequence is a male donor with ankylosing spondylitis or in good health (not recorded which). The chain links TRBV20-1 to TRBJ2-1; a possible D gene is TRBD2 (6 bases). CDR3 nucleotide sequence: TGCAGTGCCCAGCGGCTAGCGCTTGAGCAGTTCTTC. Translating gives CSAQRLALEQFF.